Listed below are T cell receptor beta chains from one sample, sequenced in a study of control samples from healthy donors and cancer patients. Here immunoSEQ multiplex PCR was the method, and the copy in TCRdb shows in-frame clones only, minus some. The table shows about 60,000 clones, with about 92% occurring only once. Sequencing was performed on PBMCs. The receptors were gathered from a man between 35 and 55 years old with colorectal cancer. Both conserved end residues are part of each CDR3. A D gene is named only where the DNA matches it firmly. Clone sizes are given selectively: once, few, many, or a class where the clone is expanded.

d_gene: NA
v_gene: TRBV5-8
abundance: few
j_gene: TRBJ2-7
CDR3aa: CASSGTSLGSYEQYF
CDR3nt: TGTGCCAGCAGCGGAACGAGTCTGGGCTCCTACGAGCAGTACTTC

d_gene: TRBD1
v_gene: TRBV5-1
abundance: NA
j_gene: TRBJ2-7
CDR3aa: CASNSDRGYEQYF
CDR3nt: TGCGCCAGCAACTCGGACAGGGGGTACGAGCAGTACTTC

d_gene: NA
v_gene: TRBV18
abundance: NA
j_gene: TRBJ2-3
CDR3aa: CASSLAMSTDTQYF
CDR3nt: TGTGCCAGCTCACTAGCCATGTCCACAGATACGCAGTATTTT

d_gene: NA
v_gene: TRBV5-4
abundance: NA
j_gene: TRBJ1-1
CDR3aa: CASSLDRPNTEAFF
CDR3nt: TGTGCCAGCAGCTTGGACAGGCCGAACACTGAAGCTTTCTTT

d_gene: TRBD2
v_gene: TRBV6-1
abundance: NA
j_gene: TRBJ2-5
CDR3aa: CASSEATGGVQETQYF
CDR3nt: TGTGCCAGCAGTGAAGCCACGGGGGGAGTCCAAGAGACCCAGTACTTC

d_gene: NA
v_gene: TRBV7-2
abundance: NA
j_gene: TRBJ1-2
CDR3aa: CASSLDRDPNYGYTF
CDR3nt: TGTGCCAGCAGCTTAGACCGAGATCCTAACTATGGCTACACCTTC

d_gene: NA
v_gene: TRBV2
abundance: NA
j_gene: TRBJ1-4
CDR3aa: CASSVVSANEKLFF
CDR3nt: TGTGCCAGCAGTGTAGTCTCGGCTAATGAAAAACTGTTTTTT

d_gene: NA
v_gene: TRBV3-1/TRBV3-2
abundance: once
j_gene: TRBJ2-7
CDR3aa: CASKRAPGTYEQYF
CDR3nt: TGTGCCAGCAAAAGGGCACCGGGAACCTACGAGCAGTACTTC

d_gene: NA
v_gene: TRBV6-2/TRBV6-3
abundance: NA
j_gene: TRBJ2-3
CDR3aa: CASSWGLDTQYF
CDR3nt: TGTGCCAGCAGTTGGGGTTTAGATACGCAGTATTTT

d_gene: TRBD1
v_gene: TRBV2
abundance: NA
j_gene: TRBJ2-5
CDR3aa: CASRGQVETQYF
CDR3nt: TGTGCCAGCAGGGGACAGGTAGAGACCCAGTACTTC

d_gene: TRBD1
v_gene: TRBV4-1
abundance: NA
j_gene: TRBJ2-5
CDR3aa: CASSQDRGHTETQYF
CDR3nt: TGCGCCAGCAGCCAGGACAGGGGGCACACAGAGACCCAGTACTTC

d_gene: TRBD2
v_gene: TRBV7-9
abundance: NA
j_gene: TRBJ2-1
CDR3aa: CASSLGGGGPYNEQFF
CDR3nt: TGTGCCAGCAGCTTAGGGGGGGGAGGACCCTACAATGAGCAGTTCTTC

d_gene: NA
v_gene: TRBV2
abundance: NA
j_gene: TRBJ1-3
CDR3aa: CASSPITTGNTIYF
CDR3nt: TGTGCCAGCAGCCCAATTACCACTGGAAACACCATATATTTT

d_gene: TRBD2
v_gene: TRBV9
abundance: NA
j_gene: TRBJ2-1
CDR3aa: CASSVGRGSSYNEQFF
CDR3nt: TGTGCCAGCAGCGTAGGGCGGGGGAGCTCCTACAATGAGCAGTTCTTC

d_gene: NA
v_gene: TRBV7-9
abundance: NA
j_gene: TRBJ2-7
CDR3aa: CASSRGGQGHYEQYF
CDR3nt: TGTGCCAGCAGCCGAGGCGGGCAGGGACACTACGAGCAGTACTTC

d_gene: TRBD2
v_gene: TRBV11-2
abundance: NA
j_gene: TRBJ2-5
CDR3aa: CASSSHGGGEETQYF
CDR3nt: TGTGCCAGCAGCTCTCATGGCGGGGGGGAAGAGACCCAGTACTTC

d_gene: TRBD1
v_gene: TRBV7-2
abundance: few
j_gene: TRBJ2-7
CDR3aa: CASSPTGDSRYEQYF
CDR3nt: TGTGCCAGCAGCCCAACCGGGGACAGCCGCTACGAGCAGTACTTC

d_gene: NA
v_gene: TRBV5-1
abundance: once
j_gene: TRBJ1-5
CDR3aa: CASRAGLGNQPQHF
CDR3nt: TGCGCCAGCAGGGCCGGGCTGGGCAATCAGCCCCAGCATTTT

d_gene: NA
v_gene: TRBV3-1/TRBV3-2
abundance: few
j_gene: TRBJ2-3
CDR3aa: CASSQVDTQYF
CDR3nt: TGTGCCAGCAGCCAAGTAGATACGCAGTATTTT

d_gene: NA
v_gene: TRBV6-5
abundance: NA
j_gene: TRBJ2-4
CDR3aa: CASSYSIAEQNIQYF
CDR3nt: TGTGCCAGCAGTTACTCCATAGCGGAACAAAACATTCAGTACTTC

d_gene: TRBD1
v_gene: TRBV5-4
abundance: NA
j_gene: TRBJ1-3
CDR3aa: CASSDGTAAGNTIYF
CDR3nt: TGTGCCAGCAGCGACGGGACAGCTGCTGGAAACACCATATATTTT

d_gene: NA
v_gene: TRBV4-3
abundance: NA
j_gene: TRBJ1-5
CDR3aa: CASSRDRSSNQPQHF
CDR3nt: TGCGCCAGCAGCCGCGACCGTTCTAGCAATCAGCCCCAGCATTTT

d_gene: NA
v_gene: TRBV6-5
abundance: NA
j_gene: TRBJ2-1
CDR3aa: CASSTGSGGQFF
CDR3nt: TGTGCCAGCAGTACCGGGTCTGGTGGGCAGTTCTTC

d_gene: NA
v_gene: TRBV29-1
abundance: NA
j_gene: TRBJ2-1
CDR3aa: CNVQIPRGPRSNEQFF
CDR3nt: TGCAACGTACAGATTCCCAGGGGTCCCCGGAGCAATGAGCAGTTCTTC

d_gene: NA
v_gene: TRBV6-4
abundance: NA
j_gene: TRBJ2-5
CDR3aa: CASRFDTGYETQYF
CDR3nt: TGTGCCAGCAGATTTGACACGGGCTATGAGACCCAGTACTTC

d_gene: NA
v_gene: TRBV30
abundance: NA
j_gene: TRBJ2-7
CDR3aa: CAWSVYPGGEQYF
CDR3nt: TGTGCCTGGAGTGTATACCCCGGGGGCGAGCAGTACTTC

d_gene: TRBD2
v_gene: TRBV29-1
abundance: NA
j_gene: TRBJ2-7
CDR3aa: CSVEGGEGSIYEQYF
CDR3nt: TGCAGCGTTGAAGGAGGGGAGGGTAGCATCTACGAGCAGTACTTC

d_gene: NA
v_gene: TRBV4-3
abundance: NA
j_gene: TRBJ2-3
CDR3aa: CASSQWFGASTDTQYF
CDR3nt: TGCGCCAGCAGCCAATGGTTCGGGGCCAGCACAGATACGCAGTATTTT

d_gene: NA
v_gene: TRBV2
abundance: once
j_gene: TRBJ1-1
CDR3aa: CASSEALVGNTEAFF
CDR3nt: TGTGCCAGCAGTGAAGCGCTTGTAGGGAACACTGAAGCTTTCTTT

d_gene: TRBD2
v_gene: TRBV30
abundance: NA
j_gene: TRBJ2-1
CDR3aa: CAWSDRTSGEQFF
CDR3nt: TGTGCCTGGAGTGACCGAACTAGCGGTGAGCAGTTCTTC

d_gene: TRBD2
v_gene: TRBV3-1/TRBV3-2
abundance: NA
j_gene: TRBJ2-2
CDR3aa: CASRPSGGARTGELFF
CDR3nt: TGTGCCAGCAGACCCTCCGGGGGGGCGCGCACCGGGGAGCTGTTTTTT

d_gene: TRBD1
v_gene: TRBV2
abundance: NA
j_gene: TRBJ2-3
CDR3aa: CASRRDREGADTQYF
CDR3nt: TGTGCCAGCAGAAGGGACAGGGAGGGCGCAGATACGCAGTATTTT

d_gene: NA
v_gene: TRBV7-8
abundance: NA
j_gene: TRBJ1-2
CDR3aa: CASSPGLGGYTF
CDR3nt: TGTGCCAGCAGCCCAGGGTTGGGTGGCTACACCTTC

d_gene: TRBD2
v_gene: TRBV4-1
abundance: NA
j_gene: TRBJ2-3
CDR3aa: CASSQGKGGLAPSTDTQYF
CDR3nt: TGCGCCAGCAGCCAAGGGAAGGGGGGACTAGCGCCTAGCACAGATACGCAGTATTTT

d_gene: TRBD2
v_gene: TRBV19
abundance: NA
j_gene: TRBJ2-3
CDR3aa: CASRHPGGAPDTQYF
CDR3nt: TGTGCCAGTAGGCATCCCGGGGGGGCACCAGATACGCAGTATTTT

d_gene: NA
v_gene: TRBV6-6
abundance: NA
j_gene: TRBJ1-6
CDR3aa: CASIKDAVDNSPLHF
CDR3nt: TGTGCCAGCATTAAAGACGCGGTGGATAATTCACCCCTCCACTTT

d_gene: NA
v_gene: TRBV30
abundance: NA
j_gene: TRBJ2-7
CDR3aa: CAWSRGLSSYEQYF
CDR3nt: TGTGCCTGGTCCAGGGGCTTGAGCTCCTACGAGCAGTACTTC

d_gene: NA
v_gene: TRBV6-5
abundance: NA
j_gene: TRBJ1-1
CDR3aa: CASSYSGEVNTEAFF
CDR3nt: TGTGCCAGCAGTTACTCAGGGGAGGTGAACACTGAAGCTTTCTTT

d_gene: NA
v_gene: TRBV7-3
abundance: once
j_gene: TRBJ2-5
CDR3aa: CASSNSYQETQYF
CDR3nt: TGTGCCAGCAGTAATTCGTACCAAGAGACCCAGTACTTC

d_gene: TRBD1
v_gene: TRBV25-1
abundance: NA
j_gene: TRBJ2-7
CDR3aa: CASSESGTGGSYEQYF
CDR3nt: TGTGCCAGCAGTGAATCGGGGACAGGGGGCTCCTACGAGCAGTACTTC

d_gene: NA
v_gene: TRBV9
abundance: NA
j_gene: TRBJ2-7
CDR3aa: CASSVGDGVYEQYF
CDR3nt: TGTGCCAGCAGCGTAGGGGACGGAGTCTACGAGCAGTACTTC

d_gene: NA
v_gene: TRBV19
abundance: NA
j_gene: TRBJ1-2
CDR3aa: CASSTQLWYGYTF
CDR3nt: TGTGCCAGTAGTACTCAGCTCTGGTATGGCTACACCTTC

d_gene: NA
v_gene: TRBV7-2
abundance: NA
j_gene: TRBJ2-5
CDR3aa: CASSLEVGAHETQYF
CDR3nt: TGTGCCAGCAGCTTAGAAGTGGGGGCCCACGAGACCCAGTACTTC

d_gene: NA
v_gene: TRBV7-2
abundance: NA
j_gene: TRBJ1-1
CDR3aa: CASSPTDRSVDAEAFF
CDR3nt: TGTGCCAGCAGCCCAACAGACAGGTCAGTGGATGCTGAAGCTTTCTTT

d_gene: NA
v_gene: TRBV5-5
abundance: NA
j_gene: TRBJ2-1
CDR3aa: CASSFSRGNEQFF
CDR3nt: TGTGCCAGCAGCTTTTCCAGGGGCAATGAGCAGTTCTTC

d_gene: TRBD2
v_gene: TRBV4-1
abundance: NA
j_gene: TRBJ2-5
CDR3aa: CASSQSPRGGQETQYF
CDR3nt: TGCGCCAGCAGCCAAAGCCCGCGGGGGGGTCAAGAGACCCAGTACTTC

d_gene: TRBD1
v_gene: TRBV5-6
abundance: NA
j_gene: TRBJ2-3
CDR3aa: CASSTDRFTDTQYF
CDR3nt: TGTGCCAGCAGCACGGACAGGTTCACAGATACGCAGTATTTT

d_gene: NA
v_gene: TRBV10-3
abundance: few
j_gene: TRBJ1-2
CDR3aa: CAISELNRDYTF
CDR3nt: TGTGCCATCAGTGAGCTCAACCGGGACTACACCTTC